This passage covers 4 T cell receptor beta chains from one sample sequenced in a study of cytomegalovirus exposure and HLA in healthy donors. In the PCR, 60 Vbeta and 13 Jbeta primers were used. Sequencing used immunoSEQ multiplex PCR; TCRdb keeps in-frame clones, though not all of them. The sample contains approximately 69,000 clones, roughly four fifths of which appear only once. Sequencing was carried out using PBMCs. The receptors originated from a woman aged 25 to 39 in good health and CMV-seropositive.

This rearrangement joins TRBV10-3 to TRBJ2-6; the D gene is possibly TRBD1 (6 bases). Per the germline V gene, CDR1 is ENHRY and CDR2 is SYGVKD. The V end lost 4 bases, the J end lost 1 base, and 11 bases lay between the germline ends. The CDR3 runs 16 residues. The DNA for the CDR3 is TGTGCCATCAGTGGGACAGTTAATTCTGGGGCCAACGTCCTGACTTTC. It is translated as CAISGTVNSGANVLTF.

This chain uses TRBV4-3 with TRBJ1-3; TRBD1 is a possible D gene (5 bases). Between the trimmed V and J ends, which lost 0 bases and 8 bases, there was a span of 32 bases. This CDR3 is 21 amino acids long. The germline CDR1 and CDR2 sequences are LGHNA and YSLEER. CDR3 nucleotides: TGCGCCAGCAGCCAAGAGGTGTTGAATCGTGGCAGGGCGCCTTTAGGGGACACCATATATTTT. Amino acid sequence: CASSQEVLNRGRAPLGDTIYF.

This clone was detected a few times. The gene calls are TRBV27 and TRBJ2-6, with a possible D match to TRBD1 (6 bases). CDR3 length: 22 amino acids. Per the germline V gene, CDR1 is MNHEY and CDR2 is SMNVEV (reference sequence). Trimming removed 4 bases from V and 0 bases from J, with 28 bases in between. The CDR3 region has the DNA TGTGCCAGCAGTTCCCGCCATCCCTCGGGGACAAACATTATCTCTGGGGCCAACGTCCTGACTTTC. Translated, it gives CASSSRHPSGTNIISGANVLTF.

The CDR3 DNA reads TGTGCCTGGAGCAGACAGGGGTACGATCCCCTCCACTTT. This encodes CAWSRQGYDPLHF. The rearrangement uses TRBV30 and TRBJ1-6; the match to TRBD1 covers 8 bases. J was trimmed by 13 bases and V by 3 bases; bases with no gene match: 8. This CDR3 has 13 residues. Germline CDR1 and CDR2: GTSNPN and SVGIG (reference sequence).